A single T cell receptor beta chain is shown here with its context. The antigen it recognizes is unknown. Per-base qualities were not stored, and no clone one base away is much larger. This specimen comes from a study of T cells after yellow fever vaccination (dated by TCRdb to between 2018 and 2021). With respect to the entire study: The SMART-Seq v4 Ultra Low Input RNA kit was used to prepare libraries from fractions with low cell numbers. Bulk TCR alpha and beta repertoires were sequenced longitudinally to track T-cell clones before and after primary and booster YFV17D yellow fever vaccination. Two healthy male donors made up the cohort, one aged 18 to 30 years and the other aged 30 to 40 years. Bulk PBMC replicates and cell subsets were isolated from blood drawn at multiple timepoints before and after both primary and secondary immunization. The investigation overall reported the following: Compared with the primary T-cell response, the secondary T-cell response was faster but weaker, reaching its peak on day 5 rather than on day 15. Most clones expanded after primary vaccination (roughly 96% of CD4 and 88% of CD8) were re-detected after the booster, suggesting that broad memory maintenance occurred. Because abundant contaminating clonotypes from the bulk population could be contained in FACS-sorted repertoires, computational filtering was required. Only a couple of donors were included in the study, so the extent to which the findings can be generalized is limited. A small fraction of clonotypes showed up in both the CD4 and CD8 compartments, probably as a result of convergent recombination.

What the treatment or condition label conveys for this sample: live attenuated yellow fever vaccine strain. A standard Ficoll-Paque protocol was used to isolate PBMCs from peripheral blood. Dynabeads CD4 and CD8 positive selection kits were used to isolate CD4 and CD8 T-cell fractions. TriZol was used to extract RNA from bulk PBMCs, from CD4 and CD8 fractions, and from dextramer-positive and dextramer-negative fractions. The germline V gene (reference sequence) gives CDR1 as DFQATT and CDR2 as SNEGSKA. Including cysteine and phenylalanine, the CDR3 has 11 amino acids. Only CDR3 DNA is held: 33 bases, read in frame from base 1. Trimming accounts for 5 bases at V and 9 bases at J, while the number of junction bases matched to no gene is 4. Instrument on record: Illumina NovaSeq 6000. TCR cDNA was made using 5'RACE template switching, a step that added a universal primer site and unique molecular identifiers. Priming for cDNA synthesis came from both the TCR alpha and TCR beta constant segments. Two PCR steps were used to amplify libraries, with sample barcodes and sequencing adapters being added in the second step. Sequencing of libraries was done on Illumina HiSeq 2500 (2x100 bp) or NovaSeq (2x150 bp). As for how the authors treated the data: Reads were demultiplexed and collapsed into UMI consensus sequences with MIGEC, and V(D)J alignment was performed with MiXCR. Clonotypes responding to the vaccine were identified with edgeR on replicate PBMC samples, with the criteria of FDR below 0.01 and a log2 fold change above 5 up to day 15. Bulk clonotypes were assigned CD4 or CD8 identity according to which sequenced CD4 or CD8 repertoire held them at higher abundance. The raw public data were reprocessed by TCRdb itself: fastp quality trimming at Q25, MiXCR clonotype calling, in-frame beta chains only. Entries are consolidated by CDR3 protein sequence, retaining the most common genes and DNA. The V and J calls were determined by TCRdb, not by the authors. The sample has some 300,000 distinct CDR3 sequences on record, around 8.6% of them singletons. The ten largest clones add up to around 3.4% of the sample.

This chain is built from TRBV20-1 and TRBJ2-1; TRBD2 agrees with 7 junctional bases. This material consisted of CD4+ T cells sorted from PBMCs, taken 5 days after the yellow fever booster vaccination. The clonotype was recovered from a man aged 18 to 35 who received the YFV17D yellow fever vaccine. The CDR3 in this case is CSAPTSAEQFF. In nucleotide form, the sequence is TGCAGTGCTCCCACTAGCGCTGAGCAGTTCTTC.